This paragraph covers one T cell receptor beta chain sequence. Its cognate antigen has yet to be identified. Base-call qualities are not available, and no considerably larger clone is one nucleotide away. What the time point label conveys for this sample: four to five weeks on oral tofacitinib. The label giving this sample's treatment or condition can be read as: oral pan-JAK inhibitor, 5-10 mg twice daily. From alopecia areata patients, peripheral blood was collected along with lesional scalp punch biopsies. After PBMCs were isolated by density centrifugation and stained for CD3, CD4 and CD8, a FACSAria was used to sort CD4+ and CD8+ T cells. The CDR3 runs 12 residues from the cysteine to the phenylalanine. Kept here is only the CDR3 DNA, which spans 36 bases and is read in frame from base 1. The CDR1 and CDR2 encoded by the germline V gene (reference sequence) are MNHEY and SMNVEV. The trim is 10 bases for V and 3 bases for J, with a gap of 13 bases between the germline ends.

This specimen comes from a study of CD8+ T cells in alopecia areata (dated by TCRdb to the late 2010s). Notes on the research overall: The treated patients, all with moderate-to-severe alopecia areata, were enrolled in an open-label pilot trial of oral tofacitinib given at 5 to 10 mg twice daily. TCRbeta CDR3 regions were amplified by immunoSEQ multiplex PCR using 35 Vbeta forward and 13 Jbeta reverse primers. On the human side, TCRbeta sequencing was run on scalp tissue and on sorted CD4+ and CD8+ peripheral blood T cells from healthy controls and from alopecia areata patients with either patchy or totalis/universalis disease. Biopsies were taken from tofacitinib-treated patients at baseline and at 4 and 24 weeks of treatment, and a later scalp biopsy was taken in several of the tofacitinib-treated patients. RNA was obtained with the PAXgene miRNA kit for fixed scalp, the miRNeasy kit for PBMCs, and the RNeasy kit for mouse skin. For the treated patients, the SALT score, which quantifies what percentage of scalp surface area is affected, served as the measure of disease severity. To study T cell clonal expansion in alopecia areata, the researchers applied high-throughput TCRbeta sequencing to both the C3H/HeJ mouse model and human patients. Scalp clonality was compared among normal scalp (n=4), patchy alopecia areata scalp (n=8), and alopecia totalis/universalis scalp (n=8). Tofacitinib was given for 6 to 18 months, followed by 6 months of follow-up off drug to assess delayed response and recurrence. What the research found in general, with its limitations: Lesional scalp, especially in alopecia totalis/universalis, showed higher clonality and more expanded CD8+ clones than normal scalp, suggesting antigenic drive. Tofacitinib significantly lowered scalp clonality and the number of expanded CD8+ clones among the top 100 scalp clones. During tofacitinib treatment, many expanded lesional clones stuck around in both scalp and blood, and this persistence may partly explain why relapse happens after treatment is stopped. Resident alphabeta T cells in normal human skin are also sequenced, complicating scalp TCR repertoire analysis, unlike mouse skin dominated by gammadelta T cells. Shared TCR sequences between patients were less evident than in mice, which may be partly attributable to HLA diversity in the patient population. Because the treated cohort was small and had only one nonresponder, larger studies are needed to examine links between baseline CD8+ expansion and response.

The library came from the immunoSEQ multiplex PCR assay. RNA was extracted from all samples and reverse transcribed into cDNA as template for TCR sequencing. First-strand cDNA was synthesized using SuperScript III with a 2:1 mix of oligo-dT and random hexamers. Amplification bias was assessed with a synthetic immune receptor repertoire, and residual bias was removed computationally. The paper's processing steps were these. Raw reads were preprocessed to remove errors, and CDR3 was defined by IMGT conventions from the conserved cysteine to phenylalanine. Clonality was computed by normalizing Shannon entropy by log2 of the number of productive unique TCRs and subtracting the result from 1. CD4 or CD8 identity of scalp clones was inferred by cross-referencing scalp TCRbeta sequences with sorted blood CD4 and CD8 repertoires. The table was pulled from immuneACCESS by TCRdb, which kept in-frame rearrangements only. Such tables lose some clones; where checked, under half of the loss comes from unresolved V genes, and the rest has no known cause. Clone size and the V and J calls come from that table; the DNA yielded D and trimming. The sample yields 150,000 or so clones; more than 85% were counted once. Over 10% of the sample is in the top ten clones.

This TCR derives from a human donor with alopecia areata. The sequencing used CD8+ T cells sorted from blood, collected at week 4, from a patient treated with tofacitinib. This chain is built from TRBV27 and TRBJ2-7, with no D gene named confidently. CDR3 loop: CAIGDTHYEQYF. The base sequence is TGTGCCATCGGAGACACTCACTACGAGCAGTACTTC.